Presented here are 28 T cell receptor beta chains from one specimen sequenced in a study of CD8 T cells in Susac syndrome. RNA amounts of about 0.45 to 1 ug underwent reverse transcription with random hexamers. In TCRdb, the immunoSEQ multiplex PCR reads were re-called with MiXCR into one record per CDR3 protein. The top ten hold over 0.075% of the sample, which has roughly 190,000 distinct CDR3 sequences, 91% seen once. The sample comprised CD4+ T cells from PBMCs. Receptors originate from a human donor with Susac syndrome.

This chain uses TRBV10-3 with TRBJ2-3; 9 positions match TRBD2. The V gene end was trimmed by 9 bases and the J gene end by 4 bases; junction bases not matched to a gene: 8. CDR1 and CDR2 (germline): ENHRY, SYGVKD. This CDR3 spans 14 amino acids. DNA for the CDR3: TGTGCCATAAAGCTCGGGACTAGCCCAGATACGCAGTATTTT. Translation: CAIKLGTSPDTQYF.

The chain joins TRBV6-5 to TRBJ1-4; no clear D. V dropped 2 bases and J dropped 0 bases, with 4 bases sitting between them. Germline assignment: CDR1 MNHEY and CDR2 SVGAGI. The CDR3 contains 14 residues. CDR3 loop: CASSYGSTNEKLFF. The CDR3, as DNA: TGTGCCAGCAGTTACGGGTCAACTAATGAAAAACTGTTTTTT.

V usage is TRBV5-5 and J usage is TRBJ2-1; 9 bases are a match to TRBD2. The CDR3 is made up of 19 amino acids. The ends lost 3 bases at V and 11 bases at J; junction bases unmatched: 24. Germline V gene sequence: CDR1 SGHKS, CDR2 YYEKEE (reference sequence). The CDR3 region has the DNA TGTGCCAGCAGCTACGGGGTGACCTCGGCCAGCGGGGGGCCCGGGAAGCAGTTCTTC. It codes for CASSYGVTSASGGPGKQFF.

This clonotype was detected once. This chain connects TRBV18 to TRBJ2-3; D is uncertain. CDR3 length equals 13 residues. CDR1 is KGHSH, CDR2 LQKENI, per germline. Trimming took 6 bases from V and 1 from J, leaving 8 bases between them. The CDR3 spells CASSRPGTDTQYF. The DNA for the CDR3 is TGTGCCAGCTCCCGGCCAGGCACAGATACGCAGTATTTT.

This clonotype was counted only a few times. The J gene is TRBJ2-2, the V gene TRBV19; TRBD2 matches 10 bases. Germline values: CDR1 LNHDA, CDR2 SQIVND (reference sequence). Losses at the gene ends were 6 bases for V and 5 bases for J; bases not matched to a gene: 6. The CDR3 extends over 15 amino acids. CDR3 sequence: CASSLLAGETGELFF. CDR3 sequence (DNA): TGTGCCAGTAGCCTCCTAGCGGGGGAAACCGGGGAGCTGTTTTTT. Combining the CDR3 with reference TRBV19 and TRBJ2-2 gives the whole variable domain DGGITQSPKYLFRKEGQNVTLSCEQNLNHDAMYWYRQDPGQGLRLIYYSQIVNDFQKGDIAEGYSVSREKKESFPLTVTSAQKNPTAFYLCASSLLAGETGELFFGEGSRLTVL.

V gene TRBV2 combines with J gene TRBJ2-7, with 7 bases lining up with TRBD1. V lost 2 bases, J lost 0 bases, and 7 bases stayed unmatched. CDR3 size: 16 residues. Germline-derived CDR1 and CDR2 are SNHLY and FYNNEI. The CDR3 DNA sequence: TGTGCCAGCAGTGAAAGGGGACAGACAGGCTCCTACGAGCAGTACTTC. Protein product: CASSERGQTGSYEQYF.

V gene TRBV24-1 combines with J gene TRBJ2-2; D ambiguous. The V gene's germline CDR1 is KGHDR and CDR2 SFDVKD. The CDR3 runs 11 residues. V lost 7 bases, J lost 6 bases, and 5 bases lay in between. This CDR3 is CATRAAGELFF. The CDR3 DNA follows: TGTGCCACCAGGGCAGCCGGGGAGCTGTTTTTT.

V and J are TRBV28 and TRBJ2-1; 7 bases are shared with TRBD1. This CDR3 region has 16 residues. Germline assignment: CDR1 MDHEN and CDR2 SYDVKM. The V and J ends lost 1 base and 1 base, in that order; junction bases with no gene match: 4. CDR3 nucleotides: TGTGCCAGCAGTTTATATCGACAGGGATCCTACAATGAGCAGTTCTTC. This translates into CASSLYRQGSYNEQFF.

This sequence joins TRBV27 and TRBJ1-3; D gene uncertain. Trimming shortened V by 5 bases and J by 0 bases, and 5 bases separated the two germline ends. The CDR3 totals 13 residues. Germline V gene data show CDR1 as MNHEY and CDR2 as SMNVEV (reference sequence). CDR3: CASSTNSGNTIYF. CDR3 bases: TGTGCCAGCAGTACCAACTCTGGAAACACCATATATTTT.

In DNA form, the CDR3 reads TGTGCCAGCAGGAGGGACAGCTACAGCACAGATACGCAGTATTTT. Residues: CASRRDSYSTDTQYF. V is TRBV2 and J is TRBJ2-3; TRBD1 matches at 7 bases. The CDR3 is 15 residues long. Unmatched junction bases numbered 6, after V lost 6 bases and J lost 0 bases. Germline CDR1 and CDR2: SNHLY and FYNNEI.

The chain uses TRBV7-6 and TRBJ1-1; no reliable D call. The CDR3 covers 13 residues. V shed 7 bases and J shed 4 bases, with 13 bases lying between them. Germline V lookup: CDR1 SGHVS, CDR2 FNYEAQ. CDR3 loop: CASNSRRSTEAFF. Written as DNA, the CDR3 is TGTGCCAGCAACTCAAGGAGGAGCACTGAAGCTTTCTTT. The full variable domain, its missing parts supplied by reference TRBV7-6 and TRBJ1-1, is GAGVSQSPRYKVTKRGQDVALRCDPISGHVSLYWYRQALGQGPEFLTYFNYEAQQDKSGLPNDRFSAERPEGSISTLTIQRTEQRDSAMYRCASNSRRSTEAFFGQGTRLTVV.

This clonotype has only a few counts. The chain carries TRBV7-9 and TRBJ2-3, with D unclear. The CDR3 runs to 14 residues. The germline V gene has CDR1 SEHNR and CDR2 FQNEAQ (reference sequence). Trimming pared 1 base from V and 1 base from J, leaving 6 bases between. In DNA form, the CDR3 reads TGTGCCAGCAGCTTAGTCGGCGGCACAGATACGCAGTATTTT. This gives the protein CASSLVGGTDTQYF. The full variable domain, completed using reference TRBV7-9 and TRBJ2-3, is DTGVSQNPRHKITKRGQNVTFRCDPISEHNRLYWYRQTLGQGPEFLTYFQNEAQLEKSRLLSDRFSAERPKGSFSTLEIQRTEQGDSAMYLCASSLVGGTDTQYFGPGTRLTVL.

The chain links TRBV29-1 to TRBJ1-1; the D gene is possibly TRBD1 (5 bases). The CDR3 contains 14 residues. V was clipped by 2 bases and J by 0 bases, with 10 bases between them. CDR1 and CDR2 (germline): SQVTM, ANQGSEA. DNA for the CDR3: TGCAGCGTTGAAATGACAGCAATGAACACTGAAGCTTTCTTT. Protein product: CSVEMTAMNTEAFF. The full variable domain, its missing parts supplied by reference TRBV29-1 and TRBJ1-1, is SAVISQKPSRDICQRGTSLTIQCQVDSQVTMMFWYRQQPGQSLTLIATANQGSEATYESGFVIDKFPISRPNLTFSTLTVSNMSPEDSSIYLCSVEMTAMNTEAFFGQGTRLTVV.

V is TRBV2 and J is TRBJ2-1; 9 positions match TRBD2. The CDR3 contains 15 residues. Trimming removed 2 bases from V and 10 bases from J; junction bases left unmatched: 9. Germline V gives CDR1 SNHLY, CDR2 FYNNEI. The CDR3 protein is CASSETRGGAVEQFF. The CDR3 DNA follows: TGTGCCAGCAGTGAAACTCGCGGGGGGGCTGTAGAGCAGTTCTTC.

This chain joins TRBV5-1 and TRBJ2-1, with a possible D match to TRBD1 (6 bases). Germline V gene data show CDR1 as SGHRS and CDR2 as YFSETQ. V gave up 3 bases and J gave up 8 bases, with 15 bases separating them. This CDR3 has 14 amino acids. CDR3 DNA: TGCGCCAGCAGCTGGGGCCTACAGGGCTATGAGCAGTTCTTC. Its protein is CASSWGLQGYEQFF.

The chain carries TRBV5-1 and TRBJ2-1, with 11 bases aligning to TRBD1. J was trimmed by 16 bases and V by 3 bases; bases with no gene match: 12. In germline, CDR1 is SGHRS, CDR2 YFSETQ. This CDR3 is 14 amino acids long. Written as DNA, the CDR3 is TGCGCCAGCAGCTCGGGACAGGGGGAAGGTGGTTACTTCTTC. Protein sequence: CASSSGQGEGGYFF.

The J gene is TRBJ1-2, the V gene TRBV12-3 or TRBV12-4; D is unresolved. Trimming took 5 bases from V and 8 from J, leaving 18 bases between them. This CDR3 has 14 residues. This CDR3 reads CASSHQTHLSGYTF. The CDR3 bases are TGTGCCAGCAGTCATCAGACACACCTCAGCGGCTACACCTTC.

The gene calls are TRBV6-1 and TRBJ2-7; D may be TRBD1 (5 bases). CDR3 size: 12 residues. V lost 5 bases to trimming and J lost 3 bases, with 8 bases between them. From germline, CDR1 is MNHNS and CDR2 SASEGT. This chain's CDR3 is CASSKDSYEQYF. In nucleotides, the CDR3 is TGTGCCAGCAGTAAAGACAGCTACGAGCAGTACTTC.

The sample holds a few counts of this clonotype. J is TRBJ2-1 and V is TRBV5-1; D is perhaps TRBD1 (6 bases). Germline CDR1 is SGHRS and CDR2 is YFSETQ. V was pared by 5 bases and J by 5 bases, with 17 bases between. The CDR3 spans 15 residues. CDR3 residues: CASSFEPRGHNEQFF. In nucleotides, the CDR3 is TGCGCCAGCAGTTTCGAACCCAGGGGACACAATGAGCAGTTCTTC.

The chain uses TRBV11-2 and TRBJ1-2, with D hard to call. The V and J ends lost 6 bases and 6 bases respectively, with 17 bases between them. Germline V gene sequence: CDR1 SGHAT, CDR2 FQNNGV. The CDR3 covers 14 residues. CDR3 nucleotides: TGTGCCAGCAGTATTCGAATCGTGGTCAATGGCTACACCTTC. As protein: CASSIRIVVNGYTF.

The genes are TRBV12-3 or TRBV12-4 and TRBJ1-5; D is uncertain. This CDR3 contains 16 residues. V was trimmed by 1 base and J by 0 bases, leaving 10 bases between them. CDR3 protein: CASSLVIGSSNQPQHF. CDR3 DNA sequence: TGTGCCAGCAGTTTAGTGATAGGATCTAGCAATCAGCCCCAGCATTTT.

The V call is TRBV28, the J call TRBJ2-2; 11 bases align to TRBD2. The length of the CDR3 is 14 residues. Germline V gene lookup returns CDR1 MDHEN and CDR2 SYDVKM. V lost 6 bases and J lost 7; bases outside the gene matches: 4. Here the CDR3 reads CASSPTSGVGELFF. CDR3 nucleotide sequence: TGTGCCAGCAGCCCGACTAGCGGGGTCGGGGAGCTGTTTTTT.

The chain links TRBV5-1 to TRBJ2-3; 7 bases are shared with TRBD1. This CDR3 comprises 16 residues. CDR1 and CDR2 from the germline V gene are SGHRS and YFSETQ. After removal of 0 bases from V and 0 bases from J, the junction contained 4 bases not matched to a gene. This CDR3 reads CASSLGQGLSTDTQYF. The CDR3 DNA reads as TGCGCCAGCAGCTTGGGACAGGGCTTAAGCACAGATACGCAGTATTTT.

V gene TRBV2 combines with J gene TRBJ2-7, with 9 bases matching TRBD2. The CDR3 consists of 15 residues. Trimming took 4 bases from V and 2 from J; bases not matched to a gene: 6. Germline V gives CDR1 SNHLY, CDR2 FYNNEI. The CDR3 coding sequence is TGTGCCAGCAGTGGAAGGAGCGGGGGGCCCTACGAGCAGTACTTC. Translated: CASSGRSGGPYEQYF.

The genes are TRBV27 and TRBJ1-2; perhaps TRBD1 as D (6 bases). The CDR3 consists of 16 residues. Germline V gene sequence: CDR1 MNHEY, CDR2 SMNVEV (reference sequence). V was cut by 6 bases and J by 1 base, with 18 bases left in between. The CDR3 sequence: CASRTQDRIGNYGYTF. The DNA of the CDR3 is TGTGCCAGCAGAACCCAAGACAGGATCGGTAACTATGGCTACACCTTC.

The chain links TRBV5-1 to TRBJ1-1; the D is unclear. Per germline, CDR1 SGHRS and CDR2 YFSETQ. V shed 6 bases and J shed 4 bases, with 19 bases lying between them. CDR3 length equals 15 residues. In DNA, the CDR3 is TGCGCCAGCAAGTTCACTCTCGGAGGTGGCACTGAAGCTTTCTTT. Amino acids: CASKFTLGGGTEAFF. Based on the CDR3 plus reference TRBV5-1 and TRBJ1-1, the full variable domain is KAGVTQTPRYLIKTRGQQVTLSCSPISGHRSVSWYQQTPGQGLQFLFEYFSETQRNKGNFPGRFSGRQFSNSRSEMNVSTLELGDSALYLCASKFTLGGGTEAFFGQGTRLTVV.

The chain uses TRBV20-1 and TRBJ1-1, with D possibly TRBD1 on 5 matching bases. This CDR3 contains 13 residues. The V end lost 5 bases, the J end lost 5 bases, and 15 bases lay between the germline ends. CDR1 and CDR2 from the germline V gene are DFQATT and SNEGSKA (reference sequence). The CDR3 sequence: CSAGQGARTEAFF. The CDR3 DNA follows: TGCAGTGCTGGTCAAGGGGCGCGGACTGAAGCTTTCTTT.

The sample holds one count of this clonotype. The V and J genes are TRBV15 and TRBJ1-4; D call uncertain. The V and J ends lost 5 bases and 3 bases respectively, with 10 bases between them. Per germline, CDR1 LNHNV and CDR2 YYDKDF (reference sequence). CDR3 length: 14 amino acids. CDR3 nucleotide sequence: TGTGCCACCAGCGGGCGACAAGCTAATGAAAAACTGTTTTTT. Amino acid sequence: CATSGRQANEKLFF.